This T cell receptor beta chain comes out of a study of blood T cell repertoires in COVID-19 (dated by TCRdb to the early 2020s). As for the study more broadly: Samples covering the acute and convalescent phases of COVID-19 were provided by collaborators in the United States, Italy and Spain. The material from the prospective study consisted of cDNA or gDNA derived from T cells, B-cell-depleted T cells, or PBMCs. Subjects who had been exposed to COVID-19, were actively infected with it, or had recovered from it provided the deeply sampled blood TCRbeta repertoires that made up the dataset. Samples were obtained from the ongoing ImmuneRACE study (first 160 participants) and from 1,254 subjects provided by 6 global collaborators. HLA class I and class II types, where available, came from metadata supplied by the sample provider rather than from assay-based typing. The repertoires were made available in a free public database intended to serve as a resource for research on the immune response to SARS-CoV-2. A de-identified subject ID, COVID-19 status, age in years and sex were almost always included in the sample metadata.

The immunoSEQ Assay, a bias-controlled multiplex PCR, was used to amplify TCRbeta CDR3 regions from genomic DNA. The paper's processing steps were these. Within the assay, amplification of reference gene primers was used to estimate how many nucleated cells each sample contained. To quantify the absolute abundance of each unique TCRbeta CDR3 rearrangement, sequence reads were collapsed and filtered. For each sample, productive Simpson clonality was calculated by taking the square root of Simpson's diversity index across productive rearrangements. Here the immuneACCESS table is served through TCRdb, limited to in-frame sequences with V and J called. Missing clones are a known gap in these copies; in checked studies unresolved V genes cover under half, and the rest lacks a known reason. That table furnishes V, J and clone size, whereas the DNA furnished D and trimming. The sample table holds around 320,000 clones, of which nearly 90% were seen once. The biggest ten clones account for over 3.5% of the sample.

Results the study describes overall, beyond this receptor: How much clinical and demographic metadata was included differed by source and by participant, and the metadata was provided uncurated.

Remarks on this clone: Its antigen remains undetermined. Nothing much larger sits one base from this clone, and base qualities are not available.

Inclusive of the bounding cysteine and phenylalanine, the CDR3 is 13 residues long. Only CDR3 DNA remains: 39 bases, in frame from the first base. Clipping removes 6 bases from V and 5 bases from J, with 8 as the unmatched junction base count. CDR1 SQVTM and CDR2 ANQGSEA were looked up in the germline V gene. Enrolling through a virtual design, the prospective study's participants ranged in age from roughly 18 to 95 years and lived across 24 United States geographic areas. In the prospective study, participants were assigned to cohorts based on the clinical history participants reported in a screening survey and a study questionnaire. Mobile phlebotomists in the prospective study collected whole blood, serum and a nasopharyngeal or oropharyngeal swab from every participant. Prospective study participants could optionally give additional blood draws and questionnaires over an approximately two-month period. Before DNA extraction, blood samples from the prospective study were shipped at room temperature or frozen.

The sequence was obtained from a young woman with acute COVID-19. This chain is built from TRBV29-1 and TRBJ1-1, with 8 bases matching TRBD1. The sample consisted of PBMCs or T cells enriched from blood (not recorded which). The CDR3 protein: CSVRDRSRTEAFF. The DNA sequence is TGCAGCGTACGGGACAGGTCCAGAACTGAAGCTTTCTTT.